Presented here are 6 T cell receptor beta chains from one specimen sequenced in a study of blood T cell repertoires in COVID-19. The assay was immunoSEQ multiplex PCR, and TCRdb's table has in-frame clones only and misses some. The sample records roughly 15,000 clones, about 90% being singletons. The sequenced sample consisted of peripheral blood. Every receptor here comes from a man aged 55 to 70 with active COVID-19.

In its sample, this clone was seen once. CDR3: CASRLEGGWGPQHF. CDR3 coding DNA: TGTGCCAGCAGGTTAGAGGGCGGTTGGGGACCCCAGCATTTT. The V and J genes are TRBV2 and TRBJ1-5; D unclear. Germline values: CDR1 SNHLY, CDR2 FYNNEI. The V end lost 6 bases, the J end lost 10 bases, and 19 bases lay between the germline ends. The CDR3 is made up of 14 amino acids.

The chain joins TRBV28 to TRBJ1-6, with D possibly TRBD1 on 6 matching bases. This CDR3 region has 13 residues. V dropped 7 bases and J dropped 9 bases, with 13 bases sitting between them. The germline V gene has CDR1 MDHEN and CDR2 SYDVKM. The CDR3 DNA reads as TGTGCCAGCAAACAGGGTTGGAGTTCACCCCTCCACTTT. Translated, it gives CASKQGWSSPLHF.

This chain joins TRBV7-9 and TRBJ1-6; 7 bases are a match to TRBD1. The trim removed 5 bases at V and 1 base at J, leaving 2 bases unmatched. In germline, CDR1 is SEHNR, CDR2 FQNEAQ (reference sequence). The CDR3 runs 15 residues. The CDR3 nucleotides read TGTGCCAGCAGCCCCAGGGGGTCCTATAATTCACCCCTCCACTTT. It specifies CASSPRGSYNSPLHF.

V usage is TRBV19 and J usage is TRBJ1-3, with D perhaps TRBD1 (6 bases). From germline, CDR1 is LNHDA and CDR2 SQIVND (reference sequence). The germline V and J ends were trimmed by 8 bases and 2 bases, with 10 bases remaining between them. The CDR3 is 13 amino acids. In DNA, the CDR3 is TGTGCCAGTCTTCGGACAGCTGGAAACACCATATATTTT. Encoded protein: CASLRTAGNTIYF.

The rearrangement links TRBV7-3 to TRBJ2-5; D possibly corresponds to TRBD2 (6 bases). This CDR3 spans 15 amino acids. V lost 5 bases and J 5 bases, leaving 18 bases between the germline ends. Germline lookup yields CDR1 SGHTA and CDR2 FQGTGA. The CDR3 spells CASSPLAGSPETQYF. For the CDR3, the DNA is TGTGCCAGCAGCCCCCTGGCGGGGTCCCCGGAGACCCAGTACTTC. The full variable domain, with the rest looked up from reference TRBV7-3 and TRBJ2-5, is GAGVSQTPSNKVTEKGKYVELRCDPISGHTALYWYRQSLGQGPEFLIYFQGTGAADDSGLPNDRFFAVRPEGSVSTLKIQRTERGDSAVYLCASSPLAGSPETQYFGPGTRLLVL.

In DNA, the CDR3 is TGTGCCAGCAGACCCGACGGGGACACGAACACCGGGGAGCTGTTTTTT. This translates into CASRPDGDTNTGELFF. This rearrangement joins TRBV28 to TRBJ2-2, with D possibly matching TRBD1 (6 bases). CDR1 and CDR2 (germline): MDHEN, SYDVKM. Trimming took 6 bases from V and 0 from J, leaving 14 bases between them. The length of the CDR3 is 16 residues.